This T cell receptor beta chain was recovered during a study of identifying expanded T cells in peripheral blood. Overall study findings and caveats: Over approximately two and four weeks, about 16.4 and 19 clones changed, versus approximately 1.1 between replicates.

Repertoires were generated with immunoSEQ multiplex PCR, while TCRdb's copy carries only in-frame clones and drops some. The repertoire holds more than 45,000 clones, with around 81% as singletons. The table lists this clone with a count of one. Its specificity is not known. Germline V gene sequence: CDR1 LGHNA, CDR2 YNFKEQ. CDR3 length: 14 residues. V was cut by 0 bases and J by 3 bases, with 5 bases left in between. This chain links TRBV4-2 with TRBJ2-2; D remains ambiguous. The specimen sequenced was blood. The receptor was derived from a person aged 18 to 70 in good health. The CDR3 sequence is CASSQEWDTGELFF. CDR3 sequence (DNA): TGTGCCAGCAGCCAAGAATGGGACACCGGGGAGCTGTTTTTT.